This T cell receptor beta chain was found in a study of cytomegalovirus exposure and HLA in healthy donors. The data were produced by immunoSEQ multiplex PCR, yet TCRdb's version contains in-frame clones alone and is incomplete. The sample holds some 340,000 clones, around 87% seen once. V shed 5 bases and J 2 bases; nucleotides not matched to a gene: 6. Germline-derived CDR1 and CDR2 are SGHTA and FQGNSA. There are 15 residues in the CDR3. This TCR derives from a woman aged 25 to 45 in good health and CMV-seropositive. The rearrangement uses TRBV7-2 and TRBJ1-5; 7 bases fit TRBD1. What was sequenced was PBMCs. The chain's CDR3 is CASSTRTGRNQPQHF. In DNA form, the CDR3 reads TGTGCCAGCAGCACCCGGACAGGTCGCAATCAGCCCCAGCATTTT. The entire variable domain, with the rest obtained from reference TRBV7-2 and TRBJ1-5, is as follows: GAGVSQSPSNKVTEKGKDVELRCDPISGHTALYWYRQSLGQGLEFLIYFQGNSAPDKSGLPSDRFSAERTGGSVSTLTIQRTQQEDSAVYLCASSTRTGRNQPQHFGDGTRLSIL.